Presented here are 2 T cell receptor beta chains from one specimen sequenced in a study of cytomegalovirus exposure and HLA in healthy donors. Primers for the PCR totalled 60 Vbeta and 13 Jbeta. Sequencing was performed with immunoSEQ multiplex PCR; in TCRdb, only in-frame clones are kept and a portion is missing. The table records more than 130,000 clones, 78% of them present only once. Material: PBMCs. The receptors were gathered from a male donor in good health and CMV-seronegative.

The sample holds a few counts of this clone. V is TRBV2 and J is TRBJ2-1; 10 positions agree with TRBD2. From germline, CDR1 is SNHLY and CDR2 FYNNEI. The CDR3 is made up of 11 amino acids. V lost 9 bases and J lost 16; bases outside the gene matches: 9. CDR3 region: CASSSGTSDFF. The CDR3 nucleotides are TGTGCCAGTTCCAGCGGGACTAGCGACTTCTTC.

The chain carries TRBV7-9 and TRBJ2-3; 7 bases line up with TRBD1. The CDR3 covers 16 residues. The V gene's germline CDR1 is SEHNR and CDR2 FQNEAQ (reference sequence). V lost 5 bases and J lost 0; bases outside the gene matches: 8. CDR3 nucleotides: TGTGCCAGCAGCACAAAGACAGGGCTAAGCACAGATACGCAGTATTTT. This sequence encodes CASSTKTGLSTDTQYF. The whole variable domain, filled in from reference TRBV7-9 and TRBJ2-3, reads DTGVSQNPRHKITKRGQNVTFRCDPISEHNRLYWYRQTLGQGPEFLTYFQNEAQLEKSRLLSDRFSAERPKGSFSTLEIQRTEQGDSAMYLCASSTKTGLSTDTQYFGPGTRLTVL.